Listed below are T cell receptor beta chains from one sample, sequenced in a study of T cells in Graves' hyperthyroidism and ophthalmopathy. MiXCR, run by TCRdb on the multiplex PCR reads, gives a single entry per CDR3 protein. The table shows roughly 260,000 distinct CDR3 sequences, with more than 14% occurring only once. The sample taken for sequencing was blood. The origin of the receptors is a woman aged 40 to 49 with Graves' hyperthyroidism that later progressed to Graves' ophthalmopathy. CDR3s include the opening cysteine and the closing phenylalanine or tryptophan. The D gene is left open where the match is weak. Only some rows state a clone size, as once, few, many or a class for expanded clones.

j_call clone_size v_call d_call cdr3_nt cdr3_aa
TRBJ2-1 NA TRBV18 TRBD2 TGTGCCAGCTCATCCGGGGCTAGCGGGAACAATGAGCAGTTCTTC CASSSGASGNNEQFF
TRBJ1-6 few TRBV7-8 NA TGTGCCAGCAGCCTCAGGGAAGTTCTTAATTCACCCCTCCACTTT CASSLREVLNSPLHF
TRBJ2-7 many TRBV20-1 TRBD1 TGCAGTGCTAGTAGGACAGGGGGGTCCTACGAGCAGTACTTC CSASRTGGSYEQYF
TRBJ2-1 many TRBV27 NA TGTGCCAGCGCATGGACGCCTAGTCCCCTCAATGAGCAGTTCTTC CASAWTPSPLNEQFF
TRBJ1-6 few TRBV6-1 NA TGTGCCAGCAGTGGCCCGGTGTATTCACCCCTCCACTTT CASSGPVYSPLHF
TRBJ2-1 many TRBV29-1 TRBD2 TGCAGCGTCTGGACTAGCGGGAGGGGCAATGAGCAGTTCTTC CSVWTSGRGNEQFF
TRBJ2-7 few TRBV4-1 TRBD2 TGCGCCAGCAGCACGACTAGCGGGCCCTACGAGCAGTACTTC CASSTTSGPYEQYF
TRBJ1-6 many TRBV27 TRBD1 TGTGCCAGCAGTTTATTTTCCGGGACAGGGAATTCACCCCTCCACTTT CASSLFSGTGNSPLHF
TRBJ2-5 NA TRBV7-9 NA TGTGCCAGCAGCCTTCGGGTGGCGGGGTTCCAAGAGACCCAGTGCTTC CASSLRVAGFQETQCF
TRBJ2-2 many TRBV20-1 TRBD2 TGCAGCTTAGCGGGAGTTGGGACCGGGGAGCTGTTTTTT CSLAGVGTGELFF
TRBJ2-3 NA TRBV4-2 NA TGTGCCAGCAGCCAAGCCGGGGCCCGTACAGATACGCAGTATTTT CASSQAGARTDTQYF
TRBJ1-5 NA TRBV6-1 NA TGTGCCAGCACCCACGTTGGGGGCGCCATCGACAATCAGCCCCAGCATTTT CASTHVGGAIDNQPQHF
TRBJ2-1 many TRBV28 NA TGTGCCAGCAGTTCCCCGATAGCGCGAGGGCCCTACAATGAGCAGTTCTTC CASSSPIARGPYNEQFF
TRBJ1-1 NA TRBV20-1 NA TGCAGTGCCAGGGACTGGGGTGAAGCTTTCTTT CSARDWGEAFF
TRBJ1-5 NA TRBV7-2 NA TGTGCCAGCAGCCTCGGTGGCGGGGGCAATGAGCCCCAGCATTTT CASSLGGGGNEPQHF
TRBJ2-4 NA TRBV16 NA TGTGCCAGCAGCCACGAGACTCTAAAAAACATTCAGTACTTC CASSHETLKNIQYF
TRBJ1-1 NA TRBV6-1 NA TGTGCCAGCAGTGATAGTACGGCTGAAGCTTTCTTT CASSDSTAEAFF
TRBJ2-7 once TRBV11-2 TRBD2 TGTGCCAGCAGCCGATCCGGGACTAGCGGGAACCACTACGAGCAGTACTTC CASSRSGTSGNHYEQYF
TRBJ2-3 many TRBV7-3 TRBD2 TGTGCCAGCAGCTTAAGCCGTAGCGGGAGTACCACAGATACGCAGTATTTT CASSLSRSGSTTDTQYF
TRBJ2-1 many TRBV6-5 NA TGTGCCAGCAGTTACGGCCCTTCCTACAATGAGCAGTTCTTC CASSYGPSYNEQFF
TRBJ2-1 many TRBV19 TRBD2 TGTGCCAGTAGTATACGGGCTAGCGGGGGCTTGCATGAGCAGTTCTTC CASSIRASGGLHEQFF
TRBJ2-1 many TRBV11-2 NA TGTGCCAGCAGGAGCTATGGGGCGCGGGAAGAGAATGAGCAGTTCTTC CASRSYGAREENEQFF
TRBJ2-3 many TRBV30 TRBD1 TGTGCCTGGATAGCCCCGGGACAGGGGATCCCAGATACGCAGTATTTT CAWIAPGQGIPDTQYF
TRBJ2-5 many TRBV3-1 TRBD2 TGTGCCAGCAGCCACTTAGGGGCAGCGGGAGGCCAAGAGACCCAGTACTTC CASSHLGAAGGQETQYF
TRBJ2-5 NA TRBV2 NA TGTGCCAGCAGTTTTTACGCCTTAGAGACCCAGTACTTC CASSFYALETQYF
TRBJ1-6 many TRBV6-1 NA TGTGCCAGCAGACTCGGACAGAGCTCCTATAATTCACCCCTCCACTTT CASRLGQSSYNSPLHF
TRBJ1-1 NA TRBV5-5 NA TGTGCCAGCAGCCCCCCCGGACACTCGAACACTGAAGCTTTCTTT CASSPPGHSNTEAFF
TRBJ2-1 NA TRBV12-3/TRBV12-4 TRBD2 TGTGCCAGCAGCCAAGATAAGTTAGCGGGGTTTTTGGGCTATGAGCAGTTCTTC CASSQDKLAGFLGYEQFF
TRBJ2-7 few TRBV7-2 NA TGTGCCAGCAGCTTAAAGGTCAGCCCCGACCCCTACGAGCAGTACTTC CASSLKVSPDPYEQYF
TRBJ2-7 many TRBV6-1 NA TGTGCCAGCAGTTTCAGGCCGGGACAAGCTTACGAGCAGTACTTC CASSFRPGQAYEQYF
TRBJ2-5 many TRBV2 NA TGTGCCAGCAAGGGGCAGTCGACCCAACAAGCCCAGTACTTC CASKGQSTQQAQYF
TRBJ2-5 few TRBV7-7 NA TGTGCTAGCAGCTTAGCCAGTTTCCAAGAGACCCAGTACTTC CASSLASFQETQYF
TRBJ1-2 many TRBV7-2 NA TGTGCCAGCAGCCACCAGGACAGTCGTGGCTACACCTTC CASSHQDSRGYTF
TRBJ1-5 NA TRBV28 TRBD1 TGTGCCAGCAGTTTATTTAGTGTCGGGACAGATAATCAGCCCCAGCATTTT CASSLFSVGTDNQPQHF
TRBJ1-1 many TRBV7-9 NA TGTGCCAGCAGCTTTGGTTTGAACACTGAAGCTTTCTTT CASSFGLNTEAFF
TRBJ1-1 many TRBV24-1 NA TGTGCCACCAGTTCGTCGGAGCGCACTGAAGCTTTCTTT CATSSSERTEAFF
TRBJ1-6 many TRBV20-1 NA TGCAGTGCTAGTGCTCGGGGCGGTTCACCCCTCCACTTT CSASARGGSPLHF
TRBJ2-5 many TRBV20-1 NA TGCAGTGCTAGAGATTGGGTTTATCGGGAGTTTACGGAGACCCAGTACTTC CSARDWVYREFTETQYF
TRBJ2-1 many TRBV7-3 NA TGTGCCAGCAGCTTAAGTGCGAACAGGTACAATGAGCAGTTCTTC CASSLSANRYNEQFF
TRBJ2-5 many TRBV5-6 TRBD2 TGTGCCAGCAGCTCGGTATCAACTAGCGGGATAAAAGAGACCCAGTACTTC CASSSVSTSGIKETQYF
TRBJ1-2 many TRBV28 NA TGTGCCAGCAGCCCTTTGGGGTATGGCTACACCTTC CASSPLGYGYTF
TRBJ2-7 many TRBV18 TRBD2 TGTGCCAGCTCACGATCTAAAGTAGGGACTAGCTACTCTGGGGAGCAGTACTTC CASSRSKVGTSYSGEQYF
TRBJ2-1 many TRBV28 NA TGTGCCAGCAGTCCTTCGGACAGACCGTCCTACAATGAGCAGTTCTTC CASSPSDRPSYNEQFF
TRBJ1-4 NA TRBV4-1 TRBD1 TGCGCCAGCAGCCTACCCAGGGGGGAAAAACTGTTTTTT CASSLPRGEKLFF
TRBJ2-7 NA TRBV24-1 NA TGTGCCACCAGTGATCCCCGGGACGTCTCCTACGAGCAGTACTTC CATSDPRDVSYEQYF
TRBJ2-7 many TRBV27 TRBD2 TGTGCCAGCACCGTAGCGGGTCCGGGGGTCGAGCAGTACTTC CASTVAGPGVEQYF
TRBJ2-4 NA TRBV6-1 NA TGTGCCAGCATGAGGGGTGGAGCCAAAAACATTCAGTACTTC CASMRGGAKNIQYF
TRBJ2-1 many TRBV2 NA TGTGCCAGCAGTGTTTATATTTACAATGAGCAGTTCTTC CASSVYIYNEQFF